This T cell receptor beta chain stems from a study of T cell changes during pregnancy in multiple sclerosis. The CDR3 length is 15 residues. The germline V and J ends were trimmed by 0 bases and 0 bases, with 9 bases remaining between them. CDR1 and CDR2 (germline): SGDLS, YYNGEE. The assay was immunoSEQ multiplex PCR, and TCRdb's table has in-frame clones only and misses some. The sample gives tens of thousands of clones, 85% to 95% of which show up once; over 2% is in the top ten. The specimen comprised peripheral blood, sampled in the third trimester of pregnancy. V is TRBV9 and J is TRBJ1-2; no definite D call. This receptor was taken from a female donor with multiple sclerosis, enrolled in a pregnancy study. CDR3 residues: CASSVATYSNYGYTF. The DNA for the CDR3 is TGTGCCAGCAGCGTAGCTACGTATTCTAACTATGGCTACACCTTC.